This T cell receptor (beta chain) stems from a study of blood T cells in healthy people across ages. Whole-study results and caveats: It was held that the diversity estimates obtained from one million T cells were underestimates. Aged donors had fewer naive CD4+ cells and lower diversity than long-lived donors.

It was with a sample-barcoded 5' primer and a J-beta primer mix that a second PCR of roughly 7 to 12 cycles was run. Each cDNA molecule was tagged by a template-switch adaptor with 12 random nucleotides. TCRdb used MiXCR to reprocess the 5' RACE reads, holding one entry per CDR3 protein. The sample carries approximately 1,000,000 distinct CDR3 sequences, over 35% recorded once. Donors ranged from roughly 6 to 100 years old and were healthy Caucasians in Russia. The germline V gene encodes CDR1 DFQATT and CDR2 SNEGSKA (reference sequence). V lost 5 bases, J lost 5 bases, and 18 bases lay in between. The CDR3 runs 14 residues. Points on this clonotype: Its antigen is currently unknown.

The chain has TRBV20-1 and TRBJ2-5; D is tentatively TRBD1 or TRBD2 (5 bases each). The sequencing input was blood. The receptor's source is a woman aged 55-75 years in good health. The CDR3 loop reads CSALRDARAETQYF. The CDR3 DNA reads as TGCAGTGCTCTCCGGGACGCCCGAGCGGAGACCCAGTACTTC.